The entry that follows covers one TCR beta chain sequence. Its specificity is unknown. The sample contains more than one DNA sequence encoding this CDR3. This entry is derived from a study of shared clonotypes between healthy human individuals. Overall study results and limits: Clonotype sharing among donors was thought likely to change with sequencing depth.

CDR3 length: 14 residues. Germline V gene sequence: CDR1 MNHNS, CDR2 SASEGT. Trimming shortened V by 2 bases and J by 1 base, and 8 bases separated the two germline ends. Per the study methods: Filtering differed because ImmunoSEQ produced junction-only sequences that carried no quality scores. This table comes from immunoSEQ multiplex PCR, and its TCRdb copy is limited to in-frame clones, with some not included. For V, J and clone size, that table is used; D and trimming come from the DNA. The sample lists about 2.3 million clones; under 95% were seen once. This sequence originates from a man aged 18 to 29 in good health. Some clones in this sample may be carry-over from other donors' samples. V and J are TRBV6-1 and TRBJ1-2, with D perhaps matching TRBD1 (5 bases). What was sequenced was naive CD4+ T cells from PBMCs. Subset in this sample: CD45RA+ positively selected. The CDR3 loop is CASSESGGNYGYTF. CDR3 in DNA: TGTGCCAGCAGTGAATCTGGGGGTAACTATGGCTACACCTTC.